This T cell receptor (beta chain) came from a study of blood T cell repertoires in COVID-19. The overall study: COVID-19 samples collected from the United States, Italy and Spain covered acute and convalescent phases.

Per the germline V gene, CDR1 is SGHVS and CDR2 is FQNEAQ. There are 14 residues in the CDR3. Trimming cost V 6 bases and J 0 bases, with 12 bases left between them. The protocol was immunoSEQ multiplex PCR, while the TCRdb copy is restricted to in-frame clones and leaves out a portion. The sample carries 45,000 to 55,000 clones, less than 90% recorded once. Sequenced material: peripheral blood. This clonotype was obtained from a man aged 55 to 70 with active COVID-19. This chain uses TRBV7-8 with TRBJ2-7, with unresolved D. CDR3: CASRSQSLSYEQYF. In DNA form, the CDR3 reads TGTGCCAGCAGGTCACAGTCCCTCTCCTACGAGCAGTACTTC.